Here is one T cell receptor (beta chain) with its context. What it binds is not known. Other nucleotide sequences in the sample specify the same CDR3. A multiplex PCR was run with 60 Vbeta primers and 13 Jbeta primers. As originally analysed: A later analysis tallied approximately 80 million unique TCR beta chains, roughly 11 million of them shared. Profiled with immunoSEQ multiplex PCR; TCRdb holds only in-frame clones, not every one. D and trimming were read from the DNA, whereas the V and J calls and clone size are those reported in that table. Its listing shows roughly 40,000 clones. Donors showed nominal health when sampled, although they likely had unrecorded immune exposures. The data originate from a study of cytomegalovirus exposure and HLA in healthy donors. There are 13 residues in the CDR3. The V end lost 1 base, the J end lost 0 bases, and 3 bases lay between the germline ends. Germline CDR1 MNHNS, CDR2 SASEGT.

Findings of the study overall: An apparent linkage of common viral pathogens to several of the most significant clusters emerged in a later analysis. Researchers counted around 160 TCR beta chains as cytomegalovirus-associated.

This sequence joins TRBV6-1 and TRBJ1-1; no definite D call. This clonotype originated in a male donor in good health and CMV-seronegative. Material: PBMCs. The CDR3 spells CASSEDMNTEAFF. DNA of the CDR3: TGTGCCAGCAGTGAAGATATGAACACTGAAGCTTTCTTT.